These 7 T cell receptor beta chains were all obtained from the same sample, sequenced in a study of T cells after yellow fever vaccination. TCRdb passed the 5' RACE reads through MiXCR, listing each CDR3 protein once. The data show approximately 27,000 distinct CDR3 sequences, 4.5% to 7% seen once. Specimen: PBMCs, either bulk or a sorted T-cell subset (CD4+, CD8+, memory, or dextramer-sorted; not recorded which), collected 15 days after the yellow fever booster vaccination. These receptors all stem from a man younger than 45 who received the YFV17D yellow fever vaccine.

This clonotype was counted ten times or more. This chain links TRBV29-1 with TRBJ1-2; unclear D gene. This CDR3 region has 15 residues. CDR1 SQVTM and CDR2 ANQGSEA come from the germline V gene. Trimming took off 7 bases at V and 0 bases at J, with 18 bases between the two ends. The CDR3 sequence: CSAYSGVSANYGYTF. CDR3 coding DNA: TGCAGCGCCTATAGTGGAGTCTCGGCTAACTATGGCTACACCTTC.

This clonotype was detected many times. V usage is TRBV20-1 and J usage is TRBJ2-1; 9 bases map to TRBD2. The germline CDR1 and CDR2 sequences are DFQATT and SNEGSKA (reference sequence). The CDR3 contains 13 residues. J lost 15 bases, V lost 2 bases, and 11 bases had no gene match. This chain's CDR3 is CSARNQPGLALFF. In nucleotides, the CDR3 is TGCAGTGCTAGAAATCAACCGGGACTAGCACTGTTCTTC.

This clonotype has ten or more counts. V and J are TRBV25-1 and TRBJ1-2; a possible D gene is TRBD1 (5 bases). Germline V gene lookup returns CDR1 MGHDK and CDR2 SYGVNS. V lost 5 bases and J lost 4, with 14 bases in between. This CDR3 has 14 amino acids. The DNA of the CDR3 is TGTGCCAGCAGTTTCGGGCCCGGGGGCTATGGCTACACCTTC. As protein: CASSFGPGGYGYTF.

Ten or more counts support this clonotype. The chain has TRBV20-1 and TRBJ1-2; D is perhaps TRBD1 (6 bases). Germline V CDR1 and CDR2: DFQATT, SNEGSKA (reference sequence). The CDR3 is made up of 14 amino acids. Trimming stripped 6 bases from V and 7 bases from J, with 21 bases between. In nucleotides, the CDR3 is TGCAGTGCCCGTCGGGGGGACAAAGAAATTGGCTACACCTTC. Translated, it gives CSARRGDKEIGYTF.

This clonotype was observed many times. The gene calls are TRBV15 and TRBJ1-5; no clear D gene. Germline V lookup: CDR1 LNHNV, CDR2 YYDKDF (reference sequence). V was clipped by 0 bases and J by 5 bases, with 8 bases between them. This CDR3 spans 14 amino acids. Here the CDR3 reads CATSREFGDQPQHF. The CDR3 bases are TGTGCCACCAGCAGAGAATTCGGGGATCAGCCCCAGCATTTT.

Judged by abundance, this clonotype is medium-sized. The rearrangement uses TRBV28 and TRBJ2-7; 7 bases match TRBD1. From germline, CDR1 is MDHEN and CDR2 SYDVKM. J gave up 2 bases and V 7 bases, and 5 bases lay outside the gene matches. CDR3 length: 13 amino acids. The CDR3 spells CASKRTGTYEQYF. The CDR3 DNA sequence: TGTGCCAGCAAAAGGACAGGAACCTACGAGCAGTACTTC.

This clonotype was seen at least ten times. The chain has TRBV6-2 or TRBV6-3 and TRBJ2-7; 15 nucleotides line up with TRBD2. Trimming cost V 5 bases and J 2 bases; bases outside gene matches: 7. Germline CDR1 is MNHEY and CDR2 is SVGEGT. This CDR3 is 17 amino acids long. The CDR3 DNA reads TGTGCCAGCAGTCTTGGGACTAGCGGGAGGCAGACCTACGAGCAGTACTTC. This translates into CASSLGTSGRQTYEQYF.